These T cell receptor beta chains were read from a single sample in a study of cytomegalovirus exposure and HLA in healthy donors. Data came from immunoSEQ multiplex PCR; TCRdb stores just in-frame clones and leaves some out. The data contain approximately 150,000 clones, over 60% of them singletons. Input material: PBMCs. Receptor source: a woman aged 60-70 years in good health and CMV-seronegative. The CDR3 runs from the conserved cysteine through the conserved F or W. D genes are given only for firm matches. The listing skips clone size in some rows; elsewhere it reads once, few, many or a size class.

abundance	d_gene	v_gene	j_gene	CDR3aa
NA	TRBD1	TRBV6-1	TRBJ1-6	CASSLGDRRAPLHF
few	NA	TRBV7-2	TRBJ2-2	CASSRDFSGELFF
NA	NA	TRBV7-2	TRBJ2-7	CASSLGQLSSYEQYF
few	NA	TRBV7-2	TRBJ1-1	CASKTDRNTEAFF
NA	TRBD1	TRBV19	TRBJ2-2	CASSIPGQGELFF
NA	TRBD1	TRBV5-4	TRBJ1-4	CASSTPGTGNEKLFF
once	NA	TRBV2	TRBJ1-2	CASSGTGTLNYGYTF
NA	NA	TRBV19	TRBJ2-7	CASSRDYEQYF
NA	TRBD1	TRBV9	TRBJ1-1	CASSSLGQGGNTEAFF
NA	NA	TRBV5-4	TRBJ2-7	CASSLLQGNEQYF
few	NA	TRBV9	TRBJ2-4	CASSPQGAKNIQYF
NA	NA	TRBV2	TRBJ2-1	CASSAGRDNEQFF
NA	NA	TRBV9	TRBJ2-1	CASSVHSGLNNEQFF
few	TRBD2	TRBV4-1	TRBJ2-5	CASSQEGGLAPQETQYF
NA	NA	TRBV5-1	TRBJ1-4	CASSYGGSTNEKLFF
NA	NA	TRBV10-3	TRBJ1-1	CAISGGRLGTEAFF
NA	NA	TRBV4-2	TRBJ1-2	CASSLQGGYGYTF
NA	NA	TRBV28	TRBJ2-5	CASSWRGPGETQYF
NA	TRBD2	TRBV7-3	TRBJ2-3	CASSPGLAGEHPTDTQYF
NA	TRBD1	TRBV11-3	TRBJ2-3	CASSPGQGAADTQYF